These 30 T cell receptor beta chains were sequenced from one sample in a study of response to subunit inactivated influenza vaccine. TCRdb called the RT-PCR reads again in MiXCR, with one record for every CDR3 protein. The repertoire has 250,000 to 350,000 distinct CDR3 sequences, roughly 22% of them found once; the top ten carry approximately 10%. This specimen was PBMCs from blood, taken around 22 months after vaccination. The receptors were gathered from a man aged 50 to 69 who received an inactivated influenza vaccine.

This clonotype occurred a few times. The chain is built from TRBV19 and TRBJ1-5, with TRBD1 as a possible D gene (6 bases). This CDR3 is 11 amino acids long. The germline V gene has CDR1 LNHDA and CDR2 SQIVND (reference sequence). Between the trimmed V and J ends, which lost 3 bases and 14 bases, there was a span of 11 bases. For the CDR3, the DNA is TGTGCCAGTAGTATGGGGGGGCAGAAGCATTTT. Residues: CASSMGGQKHF.

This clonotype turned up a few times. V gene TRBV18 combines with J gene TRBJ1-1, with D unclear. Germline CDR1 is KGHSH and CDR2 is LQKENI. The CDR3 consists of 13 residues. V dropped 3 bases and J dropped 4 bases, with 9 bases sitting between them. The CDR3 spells CASSPAPLTEAFF. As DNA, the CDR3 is TGTGCCAGCTCACCCGCCCCCCTCACTGAAGCTTTCTTT. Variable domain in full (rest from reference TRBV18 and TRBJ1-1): NAGVMQNPRHLVRRRGQEARLRCSPMKGHSHVYWYRQLPEEGLKFMVYLQKENIIDESGMPKERFSAEFPKEGPSILRIQQVVRGDSAAYFCASSPAPLTEAFFGQGTRLTVV.

The CDR3 is CASSLNRGNYGYTF. CDR3 in DNA: TGCGCCAGCAGCTTGAACAGGGGGAACTATGGCTACACCTTC. The V and J genes are TRBV5-1 and TRBJ1-2; 8 bases are a match to TRBD1. Trimming at V came to 1 base and at J to 2 bases, leaving 1 base not matched to a gene. Looked up from germline, CDR1 is SGHRS and CDR2 is YFSETQ. CDR3 size: 14 residues.

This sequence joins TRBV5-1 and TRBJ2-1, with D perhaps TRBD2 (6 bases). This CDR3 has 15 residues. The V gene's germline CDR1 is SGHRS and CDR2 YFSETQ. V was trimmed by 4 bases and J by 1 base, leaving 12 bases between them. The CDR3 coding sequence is TGCGCCAGCAGCCCACGACTAGTATCCTACAATGAGCAGTTCTTC. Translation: CASSPRLVSYNEQFF. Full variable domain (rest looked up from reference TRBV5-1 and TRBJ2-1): KAGVTQTPRYLIKTRGQQVTLSCSPISGHRSVSWYQQTPGQGLQFLFEYFSETQRNKGNFPGRFSGRQFSNSRSEMNVSTLELGDSALYLCASSPRLVSYNEQFFGPGTRLTVL.

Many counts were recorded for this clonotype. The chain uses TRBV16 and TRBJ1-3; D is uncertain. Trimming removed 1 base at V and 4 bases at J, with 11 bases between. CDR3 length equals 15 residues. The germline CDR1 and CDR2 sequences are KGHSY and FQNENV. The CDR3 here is CASSQLRHSGNTIYF. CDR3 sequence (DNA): TGTGCCAGCAGCCAATTACGACATTCAGGAAACACCATATATTTT.

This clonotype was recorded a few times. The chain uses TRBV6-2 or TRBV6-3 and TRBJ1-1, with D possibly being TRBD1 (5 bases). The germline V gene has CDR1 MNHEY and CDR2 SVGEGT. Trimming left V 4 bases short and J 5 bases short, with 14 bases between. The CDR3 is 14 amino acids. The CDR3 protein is CASSSRPGVTEAFF. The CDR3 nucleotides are TGTGCCAGCAGTTCCCGACCGGGGGTAACTGAAGCTTTCTTT.

CDR3: CASSLSGAEYTQYF. The CDR3 DNA follows: TGTGCCAGCAGCTTGTCGGGGGCGGAATATACGCAGTATTTT. The chain is built from TRBV5-5 and TRBJ2-3; D is tentatively TRBD1 or TRBD2 (6 bases each). Germline-derived CDR1 and CDR2 are SGHKS and YYEKEE (reference sequence). This CDR3 contains 14 residues. V was pared by 1 base and J by 7 bases, with 13 bases between.

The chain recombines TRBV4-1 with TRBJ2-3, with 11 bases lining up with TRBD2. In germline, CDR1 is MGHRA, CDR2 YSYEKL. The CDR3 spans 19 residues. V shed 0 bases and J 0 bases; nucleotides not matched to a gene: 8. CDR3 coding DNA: TGCGCCAGCAGCCAAGATTTAATAGCGGGGGGGATAAGCACAGATACGCAGTATTTT. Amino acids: CASSQDLIAGGISTDTQYF.

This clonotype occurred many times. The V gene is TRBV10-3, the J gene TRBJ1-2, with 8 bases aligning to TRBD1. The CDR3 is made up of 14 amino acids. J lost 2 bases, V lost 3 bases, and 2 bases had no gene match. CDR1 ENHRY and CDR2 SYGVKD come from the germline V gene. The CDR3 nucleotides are TGTGCCATCAGTGAACAGGGGGTCAACTATGGCTACACCTTC. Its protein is CAISEQGVNYGYTF.

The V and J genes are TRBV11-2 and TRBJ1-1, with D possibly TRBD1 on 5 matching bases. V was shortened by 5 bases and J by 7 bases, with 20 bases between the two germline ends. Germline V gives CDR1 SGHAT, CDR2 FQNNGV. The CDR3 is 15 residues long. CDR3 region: CASSAYRGGDNEAFF. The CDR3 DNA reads TGTGCCAGCAGCGCCTATAGGGGTGGGGATAATGAAGCTTTCTTT.

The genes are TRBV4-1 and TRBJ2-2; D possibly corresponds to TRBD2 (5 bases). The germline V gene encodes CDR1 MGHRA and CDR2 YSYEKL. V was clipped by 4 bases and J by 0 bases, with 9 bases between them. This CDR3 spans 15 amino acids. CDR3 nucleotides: TGCGCCAGCAGCCCCCCACTAGCGAACACCGGGGAGCTGTTTTTT. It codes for CASSPPLANTGELFF.

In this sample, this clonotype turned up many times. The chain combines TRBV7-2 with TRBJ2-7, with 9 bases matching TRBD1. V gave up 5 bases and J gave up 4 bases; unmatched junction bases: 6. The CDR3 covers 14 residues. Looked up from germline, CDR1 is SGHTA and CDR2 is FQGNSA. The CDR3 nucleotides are TGTGCCAGCAGCCCCCGGACAGGGGATTACGAGCAGTACTTC. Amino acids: CASSPRTGDYEQYF. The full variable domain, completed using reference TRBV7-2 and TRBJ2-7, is GAGVSQSPSNKVTEKGKDVELRCDPISGHTALYWYRQSLGQGLEFLIYFQGNSAPDKSGLPSDRFSAERTGGSVSTLTIQRTQQEDSAVYLCASSPRTGDYEQYFGPGTRLTVT.

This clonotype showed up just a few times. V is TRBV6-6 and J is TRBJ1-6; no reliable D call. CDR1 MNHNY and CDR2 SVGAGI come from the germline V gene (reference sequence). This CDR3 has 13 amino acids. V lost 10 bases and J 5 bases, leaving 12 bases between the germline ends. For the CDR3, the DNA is TGTGCCACCACGCGGCTGAATAATTCACCCCTCCACTTT. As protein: CATTRLNNSPLHF.

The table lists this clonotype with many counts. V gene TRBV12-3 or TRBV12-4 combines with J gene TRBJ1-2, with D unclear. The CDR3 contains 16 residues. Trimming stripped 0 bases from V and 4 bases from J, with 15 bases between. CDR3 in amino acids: CASSLAGSGRIYGYTF. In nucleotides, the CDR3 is TGTGCCAGCAGTTTAGCGGGGTCTGGCAGGATCTATGGCTACACCTTC.

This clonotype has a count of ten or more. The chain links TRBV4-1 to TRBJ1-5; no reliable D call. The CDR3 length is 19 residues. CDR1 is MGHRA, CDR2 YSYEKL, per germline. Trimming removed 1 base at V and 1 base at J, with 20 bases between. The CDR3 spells CASSQGVGQRRLSNQPQHF. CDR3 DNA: TGCGCCAGCAGCCAAGGGGTTGGCCAGAGGCGTTTGAGCAATCAGCCCCAGCATTTT.

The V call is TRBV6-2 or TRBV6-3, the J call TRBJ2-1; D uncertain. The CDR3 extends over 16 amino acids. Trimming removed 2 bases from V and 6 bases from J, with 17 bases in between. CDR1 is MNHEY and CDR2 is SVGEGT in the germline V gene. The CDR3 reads CASSYLGQKQGNEQFF. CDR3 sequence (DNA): TGTGCCAGCAGTTACCTAGGTCAGAAGCAAGGCAATGAGCAGTTCTTC.

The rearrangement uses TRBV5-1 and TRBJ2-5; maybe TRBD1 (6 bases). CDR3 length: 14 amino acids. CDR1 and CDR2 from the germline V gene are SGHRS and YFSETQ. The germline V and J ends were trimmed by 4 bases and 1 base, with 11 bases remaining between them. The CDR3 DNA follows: TGCGCCAGCAGCCCGGGGACAAGCCAAGAGACCCAGTACTTC. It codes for CASSPGTSQETQYF. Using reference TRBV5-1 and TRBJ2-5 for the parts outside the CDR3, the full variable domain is KAGVTQTPRYLIKTRGQQVTLSCSPISGHRSVSWYQQTPGQGLQFLFEYFSETQRNKGNFPGRFSGRQFSNSRSEMNVSTLELGDSALYLCASSPGTSQETQYFGPGTRLLVL.

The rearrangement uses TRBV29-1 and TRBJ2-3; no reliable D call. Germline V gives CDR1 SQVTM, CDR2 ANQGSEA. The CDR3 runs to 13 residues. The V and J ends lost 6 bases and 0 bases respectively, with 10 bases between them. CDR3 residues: CSVAFGSTDTQYF. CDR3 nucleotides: TGCAGCGTCGCGTTCGGGAGCACAGATACGCAGTATTTT.

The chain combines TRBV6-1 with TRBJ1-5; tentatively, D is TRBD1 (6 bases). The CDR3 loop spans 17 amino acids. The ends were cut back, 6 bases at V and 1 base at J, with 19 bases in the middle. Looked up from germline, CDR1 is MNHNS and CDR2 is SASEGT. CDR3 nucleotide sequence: TGTGCCAGCAGCCCAAATCCCGACAGGATAAGCAATCAGCCCCAGCATTTT. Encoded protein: CASSPNPDRISNQPQHF.

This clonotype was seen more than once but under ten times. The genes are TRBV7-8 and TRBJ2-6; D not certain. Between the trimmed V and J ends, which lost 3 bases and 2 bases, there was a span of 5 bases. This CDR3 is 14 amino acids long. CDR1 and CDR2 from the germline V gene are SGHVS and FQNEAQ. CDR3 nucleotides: TGTGCCAGCAGCTTTTCAGCTGGGGCCAACGTCCTGACTTTC. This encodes CASSFSAGANVLTF.

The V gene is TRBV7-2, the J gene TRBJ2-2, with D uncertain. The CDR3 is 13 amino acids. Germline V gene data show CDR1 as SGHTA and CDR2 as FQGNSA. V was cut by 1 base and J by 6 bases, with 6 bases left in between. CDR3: CASSLGLSGELFF. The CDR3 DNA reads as TGTGCCAGCAGCTTAGGTCTCTCCGGGGAGCTGTTTTTT.

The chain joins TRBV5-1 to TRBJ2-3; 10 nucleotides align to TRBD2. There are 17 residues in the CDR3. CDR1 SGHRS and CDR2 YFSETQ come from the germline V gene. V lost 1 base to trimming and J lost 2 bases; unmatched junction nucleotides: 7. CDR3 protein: CASSLRLAGEPTDTQYF. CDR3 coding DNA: TGCGCCAGCAGCTTGAGGCTAGCGGGGGAACCCACAGATACGCAGTATTTT.

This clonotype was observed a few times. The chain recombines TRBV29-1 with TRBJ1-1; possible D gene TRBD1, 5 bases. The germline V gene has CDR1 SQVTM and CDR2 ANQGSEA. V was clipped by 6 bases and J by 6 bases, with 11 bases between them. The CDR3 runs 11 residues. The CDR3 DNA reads TGCAGCGTGCAGGGTAGCGCTGAAGCTTTCTTT. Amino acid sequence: CSVQGSAEAFF.

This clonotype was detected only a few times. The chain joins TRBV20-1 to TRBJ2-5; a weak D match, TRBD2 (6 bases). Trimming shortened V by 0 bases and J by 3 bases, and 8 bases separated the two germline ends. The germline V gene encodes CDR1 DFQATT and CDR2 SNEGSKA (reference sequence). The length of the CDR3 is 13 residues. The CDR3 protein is CSARELAKETQYF. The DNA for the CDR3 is TGCAGTGCTAGAGAACTAGCTAAAGAGACCCAGTACTTC.

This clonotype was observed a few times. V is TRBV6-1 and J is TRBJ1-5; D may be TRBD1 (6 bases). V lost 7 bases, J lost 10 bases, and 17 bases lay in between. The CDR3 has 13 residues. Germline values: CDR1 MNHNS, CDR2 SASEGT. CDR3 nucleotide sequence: TGTGCCAGCACGTGGGGGGGGCTGCTTCCCCAGCATTTT. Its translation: CASTWGGLLPQHF.

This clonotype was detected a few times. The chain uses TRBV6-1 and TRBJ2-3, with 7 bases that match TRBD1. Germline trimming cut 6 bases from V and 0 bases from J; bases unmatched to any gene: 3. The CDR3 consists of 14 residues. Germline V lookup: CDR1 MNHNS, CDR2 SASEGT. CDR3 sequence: CASRDRASTDTQYF. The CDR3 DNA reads TGTGCCAGCAGAGACAGGGCTAGCACAGATACGCAGTATTTT.

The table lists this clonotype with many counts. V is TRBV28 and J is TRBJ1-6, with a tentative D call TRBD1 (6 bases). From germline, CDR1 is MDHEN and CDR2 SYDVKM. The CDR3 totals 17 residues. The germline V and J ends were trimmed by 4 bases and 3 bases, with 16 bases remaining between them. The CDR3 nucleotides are TGTGCCAGCAGTTCCGGTATGGACAGTTTCTATAATTCACCCCTCCACTTT. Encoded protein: CASSSGMDSFYNSPLHF.

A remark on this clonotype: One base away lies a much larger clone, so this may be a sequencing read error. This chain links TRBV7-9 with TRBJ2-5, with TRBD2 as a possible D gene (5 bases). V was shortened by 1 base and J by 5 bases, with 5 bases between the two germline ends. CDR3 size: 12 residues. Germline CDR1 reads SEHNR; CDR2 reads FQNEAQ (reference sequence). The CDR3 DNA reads TGTGCCAGCAGCTTAGGGGAGGAGACCCAGTACTTC. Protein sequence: CASSLGEETQYF.

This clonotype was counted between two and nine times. CDR3 in amino acids: CASSQTGWSGNTEAFF. CDR3 DNA: TGCGCCAGCAGCCAGACAGGGTGGTCCGGGAACACTGAAGCTTTCTTT. The chain employs TRBV5-1 and TRBJ1-1; 7 positions match TRBD1. CDR1 is SGHRS and CDR2 is YFSETQ in the germline V gene. Trimming at V came to 4 bases and at J to 1 base, leaving 10 bases not matched to a gene. The CDR3 is 16 residues long.

The CDR3 DNA sequence: TGTGCCAGCAGGACCCGGGAGGATAATTCACCCCTCCACTTT. Its translation: CASRTREDNSPLHF. The gene calls are TRBV7-9 and TRBJ1-6; D is uncertain. CDR3 length: 14 residues. Trimming shortened V by 6 bases and J by 5 bases, and 11 bases separated the two germline ends. Germline CDR1 is SEHNR and CDR2 is FQNEAQ (reference sequence). The variable domain in full, completed from reference TRBV7-9 and TRBJ1-6, reads DTGVSQNPRHKITKRGQNVTFRCDPISEHNRLYWYRQTLGQGPEFLTYFQNEAQLEKSRLLSDRFSAERPKGSFSTLEIQRTEQGDSAMYLCASRTREDNSPLHFGNGTRLTVT.